Below, 16 T cell receptor beta chains from the same sample are listed, as sequenced in a study of T-cell memory formation after mild COVID-19 (dated by TCRdb to the early 2020s). The protocol used for the library was 5' RACE. The sequencer was an Illumina NovaSeq 6000. TCRdb applied fastp at Q25 and MiXCR to the public reads, then kept only in-frame beta chains. When rows share a CDR3 protein, they turn into one entry using the most common DNA and genes. Recorded for this sample are approximately 210,000 distinct CDR3 sequences; 25% to 35% of them occurred a single time. The biggest ten clones account for more than 9.5% of the sample. Input material: PBMCs or a T cell subset sorted from them (not recorded which). These receptor sequences come from an adult woman who had mild COVID-19 (a few samples of this study predate the infection). The sample titles of this study are shuffled in the database, so cell type and time point are left out; the donor was told from shared clones.

This chain joins TRBV7-9 and TRBJ2-2, with 12 bases aligning to TRBD1. Germline trimming cut 4 bases from V and 2 bases from J; bases unmatched to any gene: 2. Per the germline V gene, CDR1 is SEHNR and CDR2 is FQNEAQ (reference sequence). There are 16 residues in the CDR3. CDR3 loop: CASSSGQGANTGELFF. The CDR3 bases are TGTGCCAGCAGCTCGGGACAGGGGGCCAACACCGGGGAGCTGTTTTTT.

The rearrangement links TRBV20-1 to TRBJ2-7, with TRBD2 as a possible D gene (6 bases). CDR1 and CDR2 from the germline V gene are DFQATT and SNEGSKA (reference sequence). With 6 bases removed from V and 5 bases from J, the gap between germline ends came to 20 bases. This CDR3 contains 14 residues. This chain's CDR3 is CSASTGLGTHEQYF. The CDR3 DNA sequence: TGCAGTGCCAGTACGGGACTTGGGACCCACGAGCAGTACTTC.

V and J are TRBV11-2 and TRBJ2-5, with D tentatively TRBD1 (6 bases). The CDR3 spans 15 residues. CDR1 and CDR2 (germline): SGHAT, FQNNGV. The ends were cut back, 4 bases at V and 2 bases at J, with 14 bases in the middle. This CDR3 reads CASSSGQPGQETQYF. CDR3 DNA: TGTGCCAGCAGCTCGGGACAACCTGGGCAAGAGACCCAGTACTTC.

The CDR3 DNA sequence: TGTGCCAGCAGCTTATTAGCGGTAGGCGGAGCAGATACGCAGTATTTT. Translation: CASSLLAVGGADTQYF. The rearrangement joins TRBV11-2 to TRBJ2-3, with TRBD2 as a possible D gene (6 bases). The ends were cut back, 2 bases at V and 4 bases at J, with 16 bases in the middle. From germline, CDR1 is SGHAT and CDR2 FQNNGV. This CDR3 comprises 16 residues.

This clonotype has a handful of counts. The chain employs TRBV6-5 and TRBJ2-1; D possibly matches TRBD1 or TRBD2 (6 bases each). Germline loops: CDR1 MNHEY, CDR2 SVGAGI. Trimming cost V 5 bases and J 8 bases, with 19 bases left between them. The CDR3 consists of 15 residues. In DNA, the CDR3 is TGTGCCAGCAGTCCGGACTTGGGGGGCCTCCATGAGCAGTTCTTC. It encodes CASSPDLGGLHEQFF.

This clonotype was counted between two and nine times. This CDR3 reads CASSNQPGRAYEQYF. CDR3 DNA: TGTGCCAGCAGCAACCAACCAGGACGGGCGTACGAGCAGTACTTC. The chain couples TRBV11-3 to TRBJ2-7; D unresolved. The CDR3 covers 15 residues. V was cut by 5 bases and J by 4 bases, with 18 bases left in between. Germline V gives CDR1 SGHNT, CDR2 YENEEA.

The chain's CDR3 is CASSQETGPNSPLHF. As DNA, the CDR3 is TGTGCCAGCAGCCAGGAGACGGGGCCAAATTCACCCCTCCACTTT. This chain joins TRBV3-1 and TRBJ1-6; the D gene is possibly TRBD1 (5 bases). Germline loops: CDR1 LGHDT, CDR2 YNNKEL (reference sequence). The CDR3 runs 15 residues. The ends were cut back, 3 bases at V and 7 bases at J, with 13 bases in the middle.

The CDR3: CASSEVRKAPAQPQHF. Written as DNA, the CDR3 is TGTGCCAGCAGTGAAGTGAGGAAGGCACCCGCTCAGCCCCAGCATTTT. The chain has TRBV6-1 and TRBJ1-5; no clear D. Germline V gives CDR1 MNHNS, CDR2 SASEGT. The CDR3 length is 16 residues. Trimming took 1 base from V and 6 from J, leaving 16 bases between them.

In its sample, this clonotype was seen a few times. The chain has TRBV5-1 and TRBJ2-1; 13 nucleotides match TRBD2. CDR3 size: 15 residues. J gave up 5 bases and V 1 base, and 0 bases lay outside the gene matches. In germline, CDR1 is SGHRS, CDR2 YFSETQ. CDR3 region: CASSLTSGGDNEQFF. The CDR3 region has the DNA TGCGCCAGCAGCTTGACTAGCGGGGGGGACAATGAGCAGTTCTTC.

The chain joins TRBV7-2 to TRBJ2-7, with 10 bases aligning to TRBD2. The CDR3 loop spans 15 amino acids. The V and J ends lost 2 bases and 3 bases, in that order; junction bases with no gene match: 4. Germline CDR1 is SGHTA and CDR2 is FQGNSA. The CDR3 sequence is CASSLTSGKVYEQYF. In DNA form, the CDR3 reads TGTGCCAGCAGCTTAACTAGCGGGAAGGTCTACGAGCAGTACTTC.

This chain connects TRBV12-3 or TRBV12-4 to TRBJ2-3; D may correspond to TRBD1 or TRBD2 (5 bases each). V was shortened by 6 bases and J by 4 bases, with 14 bases between the two germline ends. The CDR3 has 14 residues. CDR3 bases: TGTGCCAGCAGCGCGCATGGGGGAGCAGATACGCAGTATTTT. This codes for CASSAHGGADTQYF.

Note on this clonotype: At one end, the junction sequence differs from germline, possibly due to a read error. The CDR3 DNA sequence: TGTGCCAGCACCTCGGACAGCTCGTTATACTATGGCTACAACTTC. It translates to CASTSDSSLYYGYNF. J is TRBJ1-2 and V is TRBV9; tentative D call: TRBD1 (6 bases). CDR1 SGDLS and CDR2 YYNGEE come from the germline V gene. The CDR3 extends over 15 amino acids.

This clonotype was detected only a few times. This chain joins TRBV5-4 and TRBJ2-7; D is ambiguous. Germline CDR1 and CDR2: SGHNT and YYREEE (reference sequence). The ends were cut back, 1 base at V and 4 bases at J, with 15 bases in the middle. The CDR3 has 15 amino acids. CDR3 region: CASSLPTVAVYEQYF. The CDR3 nucleotides are TGTGCCAGCAGCTTGCCTACCGTTGCCGTATACGAGCAGTACTTC. Filled out from reference TRBV5-4 and TRBJ2-7, the complete variable domain reads ETGVTQSPTHLIKTRGQQVTLRCSSQSGHNTVSWYQQALGQGPQFIFQYYREEENGRGNFPPRFSGLQFPNYSSELNVNALELDDSALYLCASSLPTVAVYEQYFGPGTRLTVT.

This chain uses TRBV7-3 with TRBJ2-3; 8 nucleotides match TRBD1. CDR1 and CDR2 (germline): SGHTA, FQGTGA. The J segment lost 5 bases and the V segment lost 1 base, leaving 2 bases of the junction unmatched. The CDR3 has 14 amino acids. The CDR3 protein is CASSLNRGEDTQYF. The CDR3 DNA sequence: TGTGCCAGCAGCTTAAACAGGGGGGAAGATACGCAGTATTTT.

The chain recombines TRBV7-8 with TRBJ1-2, with 9 bases that match TRBD1. Per germline, CDR1 SGHVS and CDR2 FQNEAQ. CDR3 length: 14 residues. V dropped 4 bases and J dropped 7; count of bases not matched to a gene: 7. CDR3 nucleotide sequence: TGTGCCAGCAGCTCGGACAGGGGCGCGGGTGGCTACACCTTC. Protein product: CASSSDRGAGGYTF.

This sequence joins TRBV5-1 and TRBJ1-1, with D unclear. Germline CDR1 SGHRS, CDR2 YFSETQ. CDR3 size: 16 residues. V was shortened by 3 bases and J by 3 bases, with 18 bases between the two germline ends. The CDR3 is CASSSPFGQRDTEAFF. Written as DNA, the CDR3 is TGCGCCAGCAGCTCCCCGTTCGGTCAAAGGGACACTGAAGCTTTCTTT. Filled out from reference TRBV5-1 and TRBJ1-1, the complete variable domain reads KAGVTQTPRYLIKTRGQQVTLSCSPISGHRSVSWYQQTPGQGLQFLFEYFSETQRNKGNFPGRFSGRQFSNSRSEMNVSTLELGDSALYLCASSSPFGQRDTEAFFGQGTRLTVV.